These T cell receptor beta chains were read from a single sample in a study of blood T cell dynamics during melanoma immunotherapy. The assay was immunoSEQ multiplex PCR, and TCRdb's table has in-frame clones only and misses some. The sample shows about 10,000 clones, approximately 87% of them seen only once. Sequencing was performed on blood, taken from a patient treated with checkpoint blockade. All receptors derive from a human donor with melanoma. The CDR3 runs from the conserved cysteine through the conserved F or W. The order of the fields is V gene, J gene, D gene, clone size, CDR3 DNA, CDR3 protein. A D gene is named only where the DNA matches it firmly. Clone size is stated in some rows and not others, as once, few, many or a class when expanded.

TRBV28	TRBJ1-2	TRBD1	.	TGTGCCAGCAGTCCCGACAGGGAAAATTCTGGCTACACCTTC	CASSPDRENSGYTF
TRBV6-6	TRBJ1-2	.	.	TGTGCCAGCAGCGCCATGGGGGTTGATGGCTACACCTTC	CASSAMGVDGYTF
TRBV5-6	TRBJ2-7	.	.	TGTGCCAGCAGCTTGGGTCAGCGGCGCGAGCAGTACTTC	CASSLGQRREQYF
TRBV7-9	TRBJ2-7	TRBD1	.	TGTGCCAGCAGCTACCGGACAGGTTTGCACTACGAGCAGTACTTC	CASSYRTGLHYEQYF
TRBV5-8	TRBJ2-7	.	.	TGTGCCAGCAGCTTGGCCGGACGGCGACTGGGGGAGCAGTACTTC	CASSLAGRRLGEQYF
TRBV7-2	TRBJ2-5	.	once	TGTGCCAGCAGCTTAGCTCAACAAGAGACCCAGTACTTC	CASSLAQQETQYF
TRBV18	TRBJ1-1	.	.	TGTGCCAGCTCACCGACGGGTACTGAAGCTTTCTTT	CASSPTGTEAFF
TRBV6-4	TRBJ2-3	.	.	TGTGCCAGCAGTGACTCGTCCCCTCCCCGTGGCAGCACAGATACGCAGTATTTT	CASSDSSPPRGSTDTQYF
TRBV16	TRBJ1-5	TRBD1	few	TGTGCCAGCAGCCAATCGGGACAGGGCAATCAGCCCCAGCATTTT	CASSQSGQGNQPQHF
TRBV7-3	TRBJ1-1	.	.	TGTGCCAGCAGCTTACAGGGTTGGGACACTGAAGCTTTCTTT	CASSLQGWDTEAFF
TRBV2	TRBJ1-6	TRBD1	once	TGTGCCAGGCAGGGGGACTCCTATAATTCACCCCTCCACTTT	CARQGDSYNSPLHF
TRBV7-2	TRBJ2-7	TRBD2	.	TGTGCCAGCAGCCCAACAGCGGGAGGGTTCTACGAGCAGTACTTC	CASSPTAGGFYEQYF
TRBV5-1	TRBJ2-7	.	.	TGCGCCAGCAGCTTGTACCAGGGGAAAAACGAGCAGTACTTC	CASSLYQGKNEQYF
TRBV4-3	TRBJ2-2	TRBD2	.	TGCGCCAGCAGCCAAGGACTAGCGGTTTACGCGAACACCGGGGAGCTGTTTTTT	CASSQGLAVYANTGELFF
TRBV2	TRBJ1-5	TRBD1	.	TGTGCCAGCTCATCTGGAGGGGGCGCGGTTCAGCCCCAGCATTTT	CASSSGGGAVQPQHF
TRBV9	TRBJ1-3	.	once	TGTGCCAGCAGCCCTCGGGACCTTTTTGGAAACACCATATATTTT	CASSPRDLFGNTIYF
TRBV5-1	TRBJ2-2	TRBD1	.	TGCGCCAGCAGCTCGGGCCGGGACAGGGTGGACACCGGGGAGCTGTTTTTT	CASSSGRDRVDTGELFF
TRBV4-2	TRBJ1-4	.	.	TGTGCCAGCAGCCTTTCCTCTCGGGGCGAAAAACTGTTTTTT	CASSLSSRGEKLFF
TRBV7-1	TRBJ2-7	TRBD2	.	TGTGCCAGCAGCTTATCTAGCGGGAGCTACGAGCAGTACTTC	CASSLSSGSYEQYF
TRBV7-2	TRBJ2-7	.	.	TGTGCCAGCAGCTTAGGACCGAAGCGGGAGCAGTACTTC	CASSLGPKREQYF
TRBV4-3	TRBJ2-2	TRBD2	.	TGCGCCAGCAGCCAAGGGACTTTACTAGCGGGCCGCACCGGGGAGCTGTTTTTT	CASSQGTLLAGRTGELFF
TRBV5-1	TRBJ2-2	.	.	TGCGCCAGCAGCTTGGGTAGCGGAGAGAACACCGGGGAGCTGTTTTTT	CASSLGSGENTGELFF
TRBV7-6	TRBJ1-5	.	.	TGTGCCAGCAGCCGGGACATCAATCAGCCCCAGCATTTT	CASSRDINQPQHF
TRBV2	TRBJ1-2	.	.	TGTGCCAGCAGTGAGAGGACTCCCCGGATGGACTATGGCTACACCTTC	CASSERTPRMDYGYTF
TRBV5-1	TRBJ1-1	.	.	TGCGCCAGCAGCTTGAAAGACTTTCTCACTGAAGCTTTCTTT	CASSLKDFLTEAFF
TRBV19	TRBJ1-5	TRBD1	.	TGTGCCAGTAGTGTACAGGGGGCCCAATTATCCCAGCATTTT	CASSVQGAQLSQHF
TRBV14	TRBJ2-5	.	once	TGTGCCAGCAGCCTCCTCAGGGGCCCTGAGACCCAGTACTTC	CASSLLRGPETQYF
TRBV9	TRBJ1-3	TRBD1	.	TGTGCCAGCAGCCCTGGGACAGGGGACTCTGGAAACACCATATATTTT	CASSPGTGDSGNTIYF
TRBV19	TRBJ1-2	.	once	TGTGCCAGCGCGCCGTCAGGGAACTATGGCTACACCTTC	CASAPSGNYGYTF
TRBV5-1	TRBJ1-2	.	.	TGCGCCAGCAGCTTGGCAGGGAGTCCACCCTACACCTTC	CASSLAGSPPYTF
TRBV9	TRBJ1-1	.	few	TGTGCCAGCAGCAACTGGCAGAACACTGAAGCTTTCTTT	CASSNWQNTEAFF
TRBV10-1	TRBJ2-5	.	.	TGCGGAGTCGTGCAGGGTACGTTGGAGACCCAGTACTTC	CGVVQGTLETQYF
TRBV7-3	TRBJ2-2	.	.	TGTGCCAGCAGCTTAGGCGTCGGGGAGCTGTTTTTT	CASSLGVGELFF
TRBV10-3	TRBJ1-1	.	.	TGTGCCATCAGTGAGACAGGCTTGAACACTGAAGCTTTCTTT	CAISETGLNTEAFF
TRBV28	TRBJ2-7	TRBD1	.	TGTGCCAGCACGCCGGGACAGGGGTCCTACGAGCAGTACTTC	CASTPGQGSYEQYF
TRBV11-2	TRBJ1-5	.	.	TGTGCCAGCAGCTTAGATTTCGGTTCCCAGCATTTT	CASSLDFGSQHF
TRBV18	TRBJ1-4	.	.	TGTGCCAGCTCACCACGGACTAATGAAAAACTGTTTTTT	CASSPRTNEKLFF
TRBV27	TRBJ2-3	.	.	TGTGCCAGCAGTTTGGGGACAGATACGCAGTATTTT	CASSLGTDTQYF
TRBV11-3	TRBJ1-6	.	few	TGTGCCAGCAGCGCCGGGGGTGTGGATTCACCCCTCCACTTT	CASSAGGVDSPLHF
TRBV2	TRBJ2-7	.	.	TGTGCCAGCAGTTACGGGGCCCCCTCCTACGAGCAGTACTTC	CASSYGAPSYEQYF
TRBV7-9	TRBJ1-1	.	.	TGTGCCAGCAGCTTAGCGCAAAGTTGGGGGGCAGGAACTGAAGCTTTCTTT	CASSLAQSWGAGTEAFF
TRBV5-5	TRBJ2-3	.	.	TGTGCCAGCAGCTTGGCCTTTGGGAGCACAGATACGCAGTATTTT	CASSLAFGSTDTQYF
TRBV7-2	TRBJ2-7	TRBD2	.	TGTGCCAGCAGATCCGGGACTAGCGCCTACGAGCAGTACTTC	CASRSGTSAYEQYF
TRBV27	TRBJ1-5	.	.	TGTGCCAGCAGTTTAACAAGGGGGGCTGACAATCAGCCCCAGCATTTT	CASSLTRGADNQPQHF
TRBV27	TRBJ2-3	.	.	TGTGCCAGCACAACGACCCCCCCGACAGATACGCAGTATTTT	CASTTTPPTDTQYF
TRBV6-1	TRBJ1-2	.	.	TGTGCCAGCAGTGTTTACAGGGAGGGAGGCTACACCTTC	CASSVYREGGYTF
TRBV6-6	TRBJ1-1	.	.	TGTGCCAGCAGTTACTCGAACAGGAACACTGAAGCTTTCTTT	CASSYSNRNTEAFF
TRBV6-1	TRBJ2-2	.	few	TGTGCCAGCAGTGTACAGGGCCCCTCGACCGGGGAGCTGTTTTTT	CASSVQGPSTGELFF
TRBV19	TRBJ1-2	TRBD1	.	TGTGCCAGTAGTACCCTGGGACAGGCTGGTTATGGCTACACCTTC	CASSTLGQAGYGYTF
TRBV21-1	TRBJ2-3	.	once	TGTGCCAGCAGCAAAGGGATGAGGGGGCAGGGCACAGATACGCAGTATTTT	CASSKGMRGQGTDTQYF
TRBV5-6	TRBJ1-4	TRBD1	.	TGTGCCAGCAGCTTGGACAGGGGGCTTCAGAATGAAAAACTGTTTTTT	CASSLDRGLQNEKLFF
TRBV12-2	TRBJ2-7	.	.	TGTGCAAGTCGCTTAGCGGACGGGAGGGGTGCCTACGAGCAGTACTTC	CASRLADGRGAYEQYF
TRBV5-1	TRBJ2-5	TRBD1	.	TGCGCCAGCAGCTTGTGGGGACAGGGGGCTGAGACCCAGTACTTC	CASSLWGQGAETQYF
TRBV2	TRBJ2-5	TRBD2	.	TGTGCCAGCAGCCTAGCGGGGAGGGCTCTAGAGACCCAGTACTTC	CASSLAGRALETQYF
TRBV11-2	TRBJ2-3	TRBD1	.	TGTGCCAGCAGCCCGTCGGTCGGACAGGGGGCCAGAGATACGCAGTATTTT	CASSPSVGQGARDTQYF
TRBV7-2	TRBJ2-7	.	.	TGTGCCAGCAGCTTGGAGGGATATCTATGGGCCGAGCAGTACTTC	CASSLEGYLWAEQYF
TRBV5-1	TRBJ2-5	.	.	TGCGCCAGCGCCTCTGGGGCGGTGGCCCAAGAGACCCAGTACTTC	CASASGAVAQETQYF
TRBV28	TRBJ2-7	TRBD2	.	TGTGCCAGCAGTTTAAGGGGACTAGCGGTTGAGCAGTACTTC	CASSLRGLAVEQYF
TRBV28	TRBJ1-5	.	.	TGTGCCAGCAGTGGGACGAACGGAGGCCAGCCCCAGCATTTT	CASSGTNGGQPQHF